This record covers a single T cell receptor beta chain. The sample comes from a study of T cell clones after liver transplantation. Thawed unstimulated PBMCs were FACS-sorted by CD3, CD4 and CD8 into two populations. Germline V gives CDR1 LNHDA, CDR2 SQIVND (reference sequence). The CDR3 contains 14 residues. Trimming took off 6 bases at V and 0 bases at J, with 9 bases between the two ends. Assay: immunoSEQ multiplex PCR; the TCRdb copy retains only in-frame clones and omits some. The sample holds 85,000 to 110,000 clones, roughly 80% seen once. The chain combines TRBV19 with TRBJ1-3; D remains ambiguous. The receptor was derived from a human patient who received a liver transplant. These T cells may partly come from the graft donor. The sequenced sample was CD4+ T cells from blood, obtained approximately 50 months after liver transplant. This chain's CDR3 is CASSRPTSGNTIYF. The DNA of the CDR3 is TGTGCCAGTAGCAGACCTACCTCTGGAAACACCATATATTTT.